Below are 6 T cell receptor beta chains sequenced from a single sample in a study of T cell responses to AZD1222 COVID-19 vaccine. The table came from immunoSEQ multiplex PCR; TCRdb's copy has only in-frame clones and leaves some out. The sample records about 160,000 clones, approximately 88% being singletons. The sequencing used peripheral blood, collected 28 days after the second AZD1222 dose. The receptors stem from an adult who received the AZD1222 COVID-19 vaccine.

V and J are TRBV18 and TRBJ2-1; a possible D gene is TRBD1 (6 bases). The germline gives CDR1 KGHSH, CDR2 LQKENI. V was shortened by 5 bases and J by 5 bases, with 10 bases between the two germline ends. The CDR3 is made up of 13 amino acids. The CDR3 sequence: CASSNGQNNEQFF. CDR3 in DNA: TGTGCCAGCTCAAATGGACAGAACAATGAGCAGTTCTTC.

The chain is built from TRBV6-2 or TRBV6-3 and TRBJ1-1; D gene unclear. This CDR3 region has 13 residues. V lost 2 bases and J lost 6, with 10 bases in between. Germline-derived CDR1 and CDR2 are MNHEY and SVGEGT. CDR3 protein: CASSYRGTAEAFF. CDR3 DNA: TGTGCCAGCAGTTACCGAGGAACAGCTGAAGCTTTCTTT.

The J gene is TRBJ2-2, the V gene TRBV3-1 (or the pseudogene TRBV3-2); D gene uncertain. V was pared by 4 bases and J by 7 bases, with 16 bases between. The germline gives CDR1 LGHDT, CDR2 YNNKEL (reference sequence). This CDR3 is built from 15 residues. In DNA, the CDR3 is TGTGCCAGCAGCCCCCCAGAATCCCTCGGCGGGGAGCTGTTTTTT. This encodes CASSPPESLGGELFF.

In regard to this clone: A much bigger clone sits one base away, suggesting this may be a read error. The J gene is TRBJ1-1, the V gene TRBV11-2; D is unresolved. The germline V gene has CDR1 SGHAT and CDR2 FQNNGV. The V end was cut by 5 bases, the J end by 1 base, with 2 bases between. The CDR3 extends over 11 amino acids. Here the CDR3 reads CASSRNTEAFF. In DNA form, the CDR3 reads TGTGCCAGCAGCCGGAACACTGAAGCTTTCTTT.

This clone was counted once. The chain couples TRBV18 to TRBJ2-7; no reliable D call. The CDR3 covers 12 residues. The ends were cut back, 5 bases at V and 6 bases at J, with 11 bases in the middle. Germline CDR1 KGHSH, CDR2 LQKENI. The CDR3, as DNA: TGTGCCAGCTCAACGAGCGATGGCGAGCAGTACTTC. It encodes CASSTSDGEQYF. Full variable domain (remainder filled in from reference TRBV18 and TRBJ2-7): NAGVMQNPRHLVRRRGQEARLRCSPMKGHSHVYWYRQLPEEGLKFMVYLQKENIIDESGMPKERFSAEFPKEGPSILRIQQVVRGDSAAYFCASSTSDGEQYFGPGTRLTVT.

The chain links TRBV19 to TRBJ2-7; tentative D call: TRBD2 (5 bases). Germline loops: CDR1 LNHDA, CDR2 SQIVND (reference sequence). Trimming removed 3 bases from V and 3 bases from J, with 15 bases in between. The CDR3 contains 15 residues. This chain's CDR3 is CASSITGLNVYEQYF. DNA of the CDR3: TGTGCCAGTAGTATTACGGGGTTAAACGTCTACGAGCAGTACTTC.